One sample yielded the 25 T cell receptor beta chains listed below, sequenced in a study of spatial heterogeneity in lung cancer. TCRdb independently ran MiXCR on the 5' RACE reads; one entry per CDR3 protein. The top ten clones hold around a tenth of a sample with around 14,000 distinct CDR3 sequences, 3.6% of them seen once. The time point denotes: sample taken at primary tumor resection. The sequencing used normal lung tissue next to the tumor, collected at surgery. Source of these receptors: a male donor with early-stage non-small cell lung cancer.

This clonotype showed up many times. This beta chain was picked up by a library intended for alpha chains and is off target, so its count carries little meaning. The chain links TRBV10-3 to TRBJ2-1, with TRBD2 identical over 8 bases. The germline V gene has CDR1 ENHRY and CDR2 SYGVKD. The CDR3 is made up of 15 amino acids. J was trimmed by 2 bases and V by 6 bases; bases with no gene match: 6. Written as DNA, the CDR3 is TGTGCCATCAGGGGACAAGCGGGGGCCTACAATGAGCAGTTCTTC. This translates into CAIRGQAGAYNEQFF.

This clonotype was seen repeatedly, ten times or more. A library prepared for alpha chains yielded this beta chain as an off-target read; its size is of little meaning. The rearrangement joins TRBV12-3 or TRBV12-4 to TRBJ2-4; D is possibly TRBD1 (6 bases). V shed 4 bases and J shed 1 base, with 14 bases lying between them. This CDR3 has 16 amino acids. The CDR3 protein is CASSSSGAKAKNIQYF. DNA for the CDR3: TGTGCCAGCAGTTCCTCAGGGGCGAAGGCCAAAAACATTCAGTACTTC.

This clonotype was detected ten times or more. Within a library made for alpha chains, this beta chain is off target, and its count is uninformative. The chain is built from TRBV10-3 and TRBJ1-5, with TRBD1 identical over 10 bases. Germline trimming cut 10 bases from V and 4 bases from J; bases unmatched to any gene: 4. There are 13 residues in the CDR3. Per germline, CDR1 ENHRY and CDR2 SYGVKD. CDR3 nucleotide sequence: TGTGCCACTACGGACAGGGGGAATCAGCCCCAGCATTTT. This gives the protein CATTDRGNQPQHF.

This clonotype has a count of ten or more. Little can be read into the size of this beta chain, an off-target read in a library designed for alpha chains. The chain links TRBV6-5 to TRBJ1-2; D unresolved. The CDR3 consists of 15 residues. V shed 5 bases and J shed 8 bases, with 21 bases lying between them. Germline V CDR1 and CDR2: MNHEY, SVGAGI. The CDR3 DNA is TGTGCCAGCAGTCAAGGTCTCACCCAAGCTCAAGGCTACACCTTC. This gives the protein CASSQGLTQAQGYTF.

This clonotype ranks as large. Being off target in a library aimed at alpha chains, this beta chain has a size of little meaning. V gene TRBV20-1 combines with J gene TRBJ2-4; TRBD2 aligns across 10 bases. V was clipped by 2 bases and J by 3 bases; unmatched bases: 10. This CDR3 spans 17 amino acids. CDR1 is DFQATT and CDR2 is SNEGSKA in the germline V gene (reference sequence). The CDR3, as DNA: TGCAGTGCTAGACGGCTAGCGGGAGCTATAAACAAAAACATTCAGTACTTC. This gives the protein CSARRLAGAINKNIQYF.

There are many counts of this clonotype. A library made for alpha chains picked up this beta chain off target, so its size means little. This chain connects TRBV7-8 to TRBJ2-1; a possible D gene is TRBD1 (6 bases). V lost 5 bases and J lost 6, with 17 bases in between. Germline lookup yields CDR1 SGHVS and CDR2 FQNEAQ. The CDR3 sequence is 15 residues long. This CDR3 reads CASSHVRTALNEQFF. CDR3 coding DNA: TGTGCCAGCAGCCATGTAAGGACAGCCCTCAATGAGCAGTTCTTC.

This clonotype was picked up many times. This beta chain slipped into a library made for alpha chains as a stray read, so its size is not meaningful. This sequence joins TRBV6-2 or TRBV6-3 and TRBJ2-3; D is unresolved. Trimming stripped 4 bases from V and 2 bases from J, with 13 bases between. The CDR3 sequence is 15 residues long. Germline-derived CDR1 and CDR2 are MNHEY and SVGEGT. CDR3 sequence reads: CASSSLYEDTDTQYF. The DNA for the CDR3 is TGTGCCAGCAGTTCCTTATACGAAGACACAGATACGCAGTATTTT.

At least ten counts were recorded for this clonotype. This beta chain represents an off-target read in a library built for alpha chains; its size is of limited meaning. This chain joins TRBV3-1 and TRBJ2-7; D uncertain. Germline CDR1 is LGHDT and CDR2 is YNNKEL (reference sequence). Trimming removed 1 base from V and 6 bases from J, with 13 bases in between. The length of the CDR3 is 14 residues. CDR3 amino acids: CASSQAAPSGEQYF. For the CDR3, the DNA is TGTGCCAGCAGCCAAGCTGCCCCCTCGGGCGAGCAGTACTTC.

Comment on this clonotype: The library was built for alpha chains, so this beta chain is an off-target read and its size means little. The J gene is TRBJ2-7, the V gene TRBV4-1; D is perhaps TRBD1 (6 bases). The CDR3 consists of 13 residues. Germline values: CDR1 MGHRA, CDR2 YSYEKL. Trimming pared 4 bases from V and 7 bases from J, leaving 14 bases between. The CDR3 nucleotides are TGCGCCAGCAGCCCGGGGACATCTGAGGAGCAGTACTTC. It specifies CASSPGTSEEQYF.

Ten or more counts support this clonotype. The library was built for alpha chains, so this beta chain is an off-target read and its size means little. The rearrangement uses TRBV20-1 and TRBJ1-5; maybe TRBD1 (6 bases). V lost 1 base and J 4 bases, leaving 11 bases between the germline ends. This CDR3 is 14 amino acids long. CDR1 is DFQATT and CDR2 is SNEGSKA in the germline V gene (reference sequence). Here the CDR3 reads CSARAGAPNQPQHF. The CDR3 bases are TGCAGTGCTAGAGCGGGGGCCCCTAATCAGCCCCAGCATTTT.

The table lists this clonotype with many counts. This beta chain appears as a stray read in a library generated for alpha chains; its size is not informative. The rearrangement joins TRBV3-1 to TRBJ1-1, with D maybe TRBD1 (6 bases). CDR1 and CDR2 (germline): LGHDT, YNNKEL (reference sequence). V was cut by 5 bases and J by 5 bases, with 12 bases left in between. The CDR3 contains 13 residues. The CDR3 spells CASSDQGRTEAFF. Here the CDR3 DNA reads TGTGCCAGCAGCGACCAGGGGAGGACTGAAGCTTTCTTT.

This clonotype was counted ten times or more. The size of this beta chain means little, since it is a stray read in a library made for alpha chains. The genes are TRBV6-5 and TRBJ2-3, with D unclear. Between the trimmed V and J ends, which lost 5 bases and 11 bases, there was a span of 5 bases. Germline values: CDR1 MNHEY, CDR2 SVGAGI. The CDR3 has 9 residues. The CDR3 DNA reads TGTGCCAGCAGTATGAAGCAGTATTTT. As protein: CASSMKQYF.

In this sample, this clonotype turned up many times. For a library built for alpha chains, this beta chain is a stray read; little rests on its size. The chain recombines TRBV28 with TRBJ2-3, with a weak D call TRBD2 (6 bases). V shed 6 bases and J shed 6 bases, with 16 bases lying between them. CDR3 length equals 14 residues. Germline V gene lookup returns CDR1 MDHEN and CDR2 SYDVKM. The DNA of the CDR3 is TGTGCCAGCAGCTCGGGACTCCCATGGGATACGCAGTATTTT. It yields the protein CASSSGLPWDTQYF.

This clonotype was counted many times. The library was built for alpha chains, so this beta chain is an off-target read and its size means little. The rearrangement uses TRBV27 and TRBJ2-7; D gene unclear. Germline V gene sequence: CDR1 MNHEY, CDR2 SMNVEV (reference sequence). The V end was cut by 5 bases, the J end by 5 bases, with 19 bases between. The length of the CDR3 is 15 residues. CDR3 bases: TGTGCCAGCAGTCCCCTGCTTGGTGGCGGTGACGAGCAGTACTTC. This sequence encodes CASSPLLGGGDEQYF.

This clonotype is labeled medium-sized. This beta chain turned up in a library designed for alpha chains; as an off-target read, its abundance says little. The chain links TRBV28 to TRBJ1-5; D unresolved. Looked up from germline, CDR1 is MDHEN and CDR2 is SYDVKM. The V end lost 3 bases, the J end lost 3 bases, and 9 bases lay between the germline ends. This CDR3 has 14 residues. In DNA form, the CDR3 reads TGTGCCAGCAGTTTGGACTCATTCAATCAGCCCCAGCATTTT. This sequence encodes CASSLDSFNQPQHF.

Ten or more counts support this clonotype. The size of this beta chain means little, since it is a stray read in a library made for alpha chains. The CDR3 sequence: CASSYEGGVGPLPHDEQYF. CDR3 DNA: TGTGCCAGCAGTTACGAGGGCGGAGTGGGACCTTTGCCCCACGATGAGCAGTACTTC. V gene TRBV6-6 combines with J gene TRBJ2-7, with D perhaps given as TRBD1 or TRBD2 (5 bases each). Trimming removed 2 bases from V and 7 bases from J, with 30 bases in between. There are 19 residues in the CDR3. CDR1 and CDR2 (germline): MNHNY, SVGAGI (reference sequence).

This clonotype was recorded many times. A library made for alpha chains picked up this beta chain off target, so its size means little. This chain connects TRBV12-3 or TRBV12-4 to TRBJ2-2; D is undetermined. This CDR3 is built from 12 residues. V was pared by 1 base and J by 9 bases, with 6 bases between. CDR3 in DNA: TGTGCCAGCAGTTTAGGGGCCAGGGAGCTGTTTTTT. This codes for CASSLGARELFF.

This clonotype has ten or more counts. This beta chain turned up in a library designed for alpha chains; as an off-target read, its abundance says little. The chain couples TRBV4-1 to TRBJ2-7; TRBD2 might be the D (5 bases). Germline V CDR1 and CDR2: MGHRA, YSYEKL. The V end lost 2 bases, the J end lost 0 bases, and 14 bases lay between the germline ends. The CDR3 covers 16 residues. The CDR3 protein is CASSQPDFTRSYEQYF. The CDR3 nucleotides are TGCGCCAGCAGCCAACCGGACTTTACACGCTCCTACGAGCAGTACTTC.

Ten or more counts support this clonotype. Being off target in a library aimed at alpha chains, this beta chain has a size of little meaning. The chain uses TRBV20-1 and TRBJ1-6; the D gene is possibly TRBD1 (6 bases). The V gene's germline CDR1 is DFQATT and CDR2 SNEGSKA (reference sequence). This CDR3 has 15 residues. V gave up 3 bases and J gave up 6 bases, with 15 bases separating them. The CDR3 DNA reads as TGCAGTGCTAGGGTGGGGGGGGCCTTTAATTCACCCCTCCACTTT. It encodes CSARVGGAFNSPLHF.

About this clonotype itself: For a library built for alpha chains, this beta chain is a stray read; little rests on its size. The chain joins TRBV7-8 to TRBJ2-3; 7 nucleotides align to TRBD2. This CDR3 spans 13 amino acids. The ends lost 10 bases at V and 2 bases at J; junction bases unmatched: 6. From germline, CDR1 is SGHVS and CDR2 FQNEAQ. CDR3 DNA: TGTGCCACCGGCCGGGGGGACACAGATACGCAGTATTTT. Translating gives CATGRGDTDTQYF.

Many counts were recorded for this clonotype. Since the library was made to target alpha chains, this beta chain is a stray read and its abundance is not meaningful. V gene TRBV11-1 combines with J gene TRBJ2-5; TRBD2 matches 10 bases. V shed 3 bases, J shed 2 bases, and the junction held 9 bases outside the gene matches. The CDR3 extends over 17 amino acids. The germline CDR1 and CDR2 sequences are SGHAT and FQDESV (reference sequence). CDR3 region: CASSFQTLAGSQETQYF. The CDR3 nucleotides read TGTGCCAGCAGCTTCCAGACACTAGCGGGAAGTCAAGAGACCCAGTACTTC.

This clonotype was detected many times. The library was built for alpha chains, so this beta chain is an off-target read and its size means little. This chain uses TRBV30 with TRBJ2-1; unclear D gene. V dropped 2 bases and J dropped 4 bases, with 6 bases sitting between them. In germline, CDR1 is GTSNPN, CDR2 SVGIG (reference sequence). The CDR3 loop spans 12 amino acids. CDR3 sequence reads: CAWSSGYNEQFF. CDR3 sequence (DNA): TGTGCCTGGAGTTCCGGTTACAATGAGCAGTTCTTC.

This clonotype was recorded many times. This beta chain lies outside the target of a library built for alpha chains; its clone size means little. The chain is built from TRBV25-1 and TRBJ2-4, with 11 bases matching TRBD1. V gave up 6 bases and J gave up 9 bases; unmatched junction bases: 10. Germline assignment: CDR1 MGHDK and CDR2 SYGVNS. CDR3 size: 15 residues. The CDR3 reads CASRDGTGGLGIQYF. For the CDR3, the DNA is TGTGCCAGCAGGGATGGGACAGGGGGATTAGGCATTCAGTACTTC.

This clonotype was counted at least ten times. The size of this beta chain means little, since it is a stray read in a library made for alpha chains. V usage is TRBV19 and J usage is TRBJ2-7; tentative D call: TRBD2 (5 bases). The CDR3 spans 13 residues. The germline gives CDR1 LNHDA, CDR2 SQIVND (reference sequence). Between the trimmed V and J ends, which lost 0 bases and 7 bases, there was a span of 10 bases. Written as DNA, the CDR3 is TGTGCCAGTAGTATAGAACGAGGGAAAGAGCAGTACTTC. It translates to CASSIERGKEQYF.

This clonotype appeared many times. The size of this beta chain means little, since it is a stray read in a library made for alpha chains. This rearrangement joins TRBV6-1 to TRBJ1-2, with TRBD1 matching 11 bases. Trimming at V came to 6 bases and at J to 5 bases, leaving 5 bases not matched to a gene. The CDR3 runs 14 residues. Germline V lookup: CDR1 MNHNS, CDR2 SASEGT. The chain's CDR3 is CASRPGQGAYGYTF. CDR3 bases: TGTGCCAGCAGGCCAGGACAGGGGGCGTATGGCTACACCTTC.